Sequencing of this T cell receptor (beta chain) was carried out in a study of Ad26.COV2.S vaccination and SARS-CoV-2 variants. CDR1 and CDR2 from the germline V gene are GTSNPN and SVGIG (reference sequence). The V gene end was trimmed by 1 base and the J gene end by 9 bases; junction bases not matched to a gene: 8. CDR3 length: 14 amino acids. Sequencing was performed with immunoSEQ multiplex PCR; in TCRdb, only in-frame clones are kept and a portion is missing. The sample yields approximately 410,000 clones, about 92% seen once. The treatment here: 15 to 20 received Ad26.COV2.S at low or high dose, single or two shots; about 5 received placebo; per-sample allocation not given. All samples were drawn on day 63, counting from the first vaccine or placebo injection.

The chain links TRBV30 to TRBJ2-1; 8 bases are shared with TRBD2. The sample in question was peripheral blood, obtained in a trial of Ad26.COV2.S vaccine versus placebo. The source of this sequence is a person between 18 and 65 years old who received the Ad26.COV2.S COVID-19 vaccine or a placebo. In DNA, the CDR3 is TGTGCCTGGAGTGCTCTCGGGGGGGCGATTGAGCAGTTCTTC. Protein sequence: CAWSALGGAIEQFF. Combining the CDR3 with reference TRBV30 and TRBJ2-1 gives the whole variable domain SQTIHQWPATLVQPVGSPLSLECTVEGTSNPNLYWYRQAAGRGLQLLFYSVGIGQISSEVPQNLSASRPQDRQFILSSKKLLLSDSGFYLCAWSALGGAIEQFFGPGTRLTVL.